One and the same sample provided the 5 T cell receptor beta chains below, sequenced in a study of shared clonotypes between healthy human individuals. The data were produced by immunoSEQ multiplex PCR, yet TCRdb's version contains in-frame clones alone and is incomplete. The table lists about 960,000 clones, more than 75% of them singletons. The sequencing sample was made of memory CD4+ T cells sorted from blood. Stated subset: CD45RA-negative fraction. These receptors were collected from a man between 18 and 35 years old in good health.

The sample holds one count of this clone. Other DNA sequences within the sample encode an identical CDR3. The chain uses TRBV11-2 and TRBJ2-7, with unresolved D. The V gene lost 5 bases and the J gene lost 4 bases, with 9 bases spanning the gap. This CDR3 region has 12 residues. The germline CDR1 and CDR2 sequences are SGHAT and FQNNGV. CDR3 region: CASSRDRYEQYF. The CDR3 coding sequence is TGTGCCAGCAGCCGAGACCGGTACGAGCAGTACTTC.

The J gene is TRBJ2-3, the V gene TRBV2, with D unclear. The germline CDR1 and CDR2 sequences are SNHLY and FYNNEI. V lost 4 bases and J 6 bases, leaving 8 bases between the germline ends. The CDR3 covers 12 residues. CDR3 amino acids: CASSVWVDTQYF. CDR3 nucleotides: TGTGCCAGCAGTGTGTGGGTGGATACGCAGTATTTT.

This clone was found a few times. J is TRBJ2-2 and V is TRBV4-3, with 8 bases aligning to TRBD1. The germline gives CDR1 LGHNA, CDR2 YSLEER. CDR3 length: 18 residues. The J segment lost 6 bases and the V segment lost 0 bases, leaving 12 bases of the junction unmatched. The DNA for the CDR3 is TGCGCCAGCAGCCAAGAGGTAGACAGGGGATCGTGGTCCGGGGAGCTGTTTTTT. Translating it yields CASSQEVDRGSWSGELFF.

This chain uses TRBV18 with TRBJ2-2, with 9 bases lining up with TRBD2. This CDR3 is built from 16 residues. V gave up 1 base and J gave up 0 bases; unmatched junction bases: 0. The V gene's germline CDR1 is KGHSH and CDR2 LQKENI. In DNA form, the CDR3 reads TGTGCCAGCTCACCACGACTAGCGGCGAACACCGGGGAGCTGTTTTTT. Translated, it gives CASSPRLAANTGELFF.

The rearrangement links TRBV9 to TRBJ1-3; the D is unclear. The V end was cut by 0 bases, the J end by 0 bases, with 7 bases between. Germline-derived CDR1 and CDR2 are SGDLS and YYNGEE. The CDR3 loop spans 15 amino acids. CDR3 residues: CASSVAGLSGNTIYF. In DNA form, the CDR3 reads TGTGCCAGCAGCGTAGCAGGCCTCTCTGGAAACACCATATATTTT.